This TCR beta chain stems from a study of blood T cell repertoires in COVID-19. Germline V gives CDR1 SGHVS, CDR2 FQNEAQ. This CDR3 contains 18 residues. V lost 5 bases and J lost 0, with 21 bases in between. Clones were sequenced by immunoSEQ multiplex PCR, and TCRdb holds only the in-frame ones, with some missing. The repertoire holds some 200,000 clones, with around 86% as singletons. This clone was recorded once. The sequenced sample was peripheral blood. The sequence was obtained from a woman in her seventies with COVID-19, enrolled during active disease. V gene TRBV7-8 combines with J gene TRBJ2-3, with a possible D match to TRBD2 (5 bases). CDR3 in DNA: TGTGCCAGCAGCCATCTCGAAAAACGGGGTACTAGCACAGATACGCAGTATTTT. Amino acids: CASSHLEKRGTSTDTQYF.